These T cell receptor beta chains were read from a single sample in a study of OX40 agonist ivuxolimab in advanced cancers. Generated by immunoSEQ multiplex PCR, the TCRdb table keeps only in-frame clones and is missing some. The table lists some 30,000 clones, around nine tenths of them singletons. The sequences come from CD4+ or CD8+ T cells sorted from blood, collected in a trial of the OX40 agonist ivuxolimab. These receptors originate from an adult with an advanced solid tumor such as melanoma, head and neck, liver or kidney cancer. The CDR3 runs from the conserved cysteine through the conserved F or W. The D gene is left open where the match is weak. Rows give clone size only sometimes, using once, few, many, or a class for an expanded clone.

len: 15; d_gene: TRBD2; v_gene: TRBV18; j_gene: TRBJ2-3; abundance: -; CDR3aa: CASSPSGGAWDTQYF; CDR3nt: TGTGCCAGCTCACCGAGCGGGGGGGCCTGGGATACGCAGTATTTT
len: 11; d_gene: -; v_gene: TRBV5-6; j_gene: TRBJ1-2; abundance: -; CDR3aa: CASSLVNGYTF; CDR3nt: TGTGCCAGCAGCTTGGTTAATGGCTACACCTTC
len: 14; d_gene: TRBD1; v_gene: TRBV7-9; j_gene: TRBJ2-7; abundance: -; CDR3aa: CASSPRDRNYEQYF; CDR3nt: TGTGCCAGCAGCCCTCGGGACAGGAACTACGAGCAGTACTTC
len: 13; d_gene: -; v_gene: TRBV7-8; j_gene: TRBJ2-7; abundance: -; CDR3aa: CASSLKNWVEQYF; CDR3nt: TGTGCCAGCAGCTTAAAGAACTGGGTCGAGCAGTACTTC
len: 15; d_gene: TRBD2; v_gene: TRBV14; j_gene: TRBJ2-5; abundance: few; CDR3aa: CASSRGLAGVETQYF; CDR3nt: TGTGCCAGCAGCCGTGGACTAGCGGGAGTGGAGACCCAGTACTTC
len: 13; d_gene: -; v_gene: TRBV6-6; j_gene: TRBJ1-3; abundance: once; CDR3aa: CASSHTSPDTIYF; CDR3nt: TGTGCCAGCAGCCACACCTCACCGGACACCATATATTTT
len: 17; d_gene: TRBD1; v_gene: TRBV27; j_gene: TRBJ2-2; abundance: once; CDR3aa: CASSLSKGQGITGELFF; CDR3nt: TGTGCCAGCAGTTTATCGAAGGGACAGGGGATTACCGGGGAGCTGTTTTTT
len: 15; d_gene: -; v_gene: TRBV6-4; j_gene: TRBJ2-5; abundance: -; CDR3aa: CASSEFGGSQETQYF; CDR3nt: TGTGCCAGCAGTGAATTCGGCGGATCCCAAGAGACCCAGTACTTC
len: 13; d_gene: -; v_gene: TRBV9; j_gene: TRBJ2-7; abundance: -; CDR3aa: CASSGAYSAEQYF; CDR3nt: TGTGCCAGCAGCGGCGCTTATTCGGCCGAGCAGTACTTC
len: 15; d_gene: -; v_gene: TRBV6-1; j_gene: TRBJ2-7; abundance: once; CDR3aa: CASSEDWTVLYEQYF; CDR3nt: TGTGCCAGCAGTGAAGATTGGACGGTACTCTACGAGCAGTACTTC
len: 16; d_gene: TRBD2; v_gene: TRBV13; j_gene: TRBJ2-3; abundance: -; CDR3aa: CASSSVAGAGRDTQYF; CDR3nt: TGTGCCAGCAGCTCCGTAGCGGGGGCGGGGAGAGATACGCAGTATTTT
len: 15; d_gene: TRBD1; v_gene: TRBV9; j_gene: TRBJ1-5; abundance: -; CDR3aa: CASSVEGAASQPQHF; CDR3nt: TGTGCCAGCAGCGTAGAGGGGGCAGCTAGTCAGCCCCAGCATTTT
len: 15; d_gene: -; v_gene: TRBV7-9; j_gene: TRBJ1-1; abundance: -; CDR3aa: CASRSARGLNTEAFF; CDR3nt: TGTGCCAGCAGATCGGCTCGGGGGCTGAACACTGAAGCTTTCTTT
len: 18; d_gene: -; v_gene: TRBV7-9; j_gene: TRBJ1-2; abundance: -; CDR3aa: CASTSPQKGAGMNYGYTF; CDR3nt: TGTGCCAGCACCTCCCCACAGAAAGGTGCCGGCATGAACTATGGCTACACCTTC
len: 15; d_gene: -; v_gene: TRBV9; j_gene: TRBJ1-5; abundance: -; CDR3aa: CASSVAGAQHQPQHF; CDR3nt: TGTGCCAGCAGCGTCGCAGGGGCGCAGCATCAGCCCCAGCATTTT
len: 18; d_gene: TRBD2; v_gene: TRBV5-1; j_gene: TRBJ2-3; abundance: -; CDR3aa: CASSLAGTSGGATDTQYF; CDR3nt: TGCGCCAGCAGCTTGGCTGGGACTAGCGGGGGGGCCACAGATACGCAGTATTTT
len: 13; d_gene: TRBD1; v_gene: TRBV7-6; j_gene: TRBJ1-2; abundance: -; CDR3aa: CASSLGTDYGYTF; CDR3nt: TGTGCCAGCAGCCTTGGGACAGACTATGGCTACACCTTC
len: 11; d_gene: -; v_gene: TRBV7-6; j_gene: TRBJ2-7; abundance: -; CDR3aa: CASKGGGEQYF; CDR3nt: TGTGCCAGCAAAGGGGGGGGCGAGCAGTACTTC
len: 16; d_gene: TRBD1; v_gene: TRBV7-9; j_gene: TRBJ1-6; abundance: -; CDR3aa: CASSPFPGTENSPLHF; CDR3nt: TGTGCCAGCAGCCCCTTCCCCGGGACAGAGAATTCACCCCTCCACTTT
len: 15; d_gene: -; v_gene: TRBV7-6; j_gene: TRBJ1-3; abundance: -; CDR3aa: CASSAWTDSGNTIYF; CDR3nt: TGTGCCAGCAGCGCCTGGACTGACTCTGGAAACACCATATATTTT
len: 14; d_gene: TRBD1; v_gene: TRBV6-6; j_gene: TRBJ2-1; abundance: -; CDR3aa: CATLGQGAPNEQFF; CDR3nt: TGTGCCACCCTCGGACAGGGGGCCCCCAATGAGCAGTTCTTC
len: 15; d_gene: -; v_gene: TRBV6-5; j_gene: TRBJ2-5; abundance: -; CDR3aa: CASSYGDRVWETQYF; CDR3nt: TGTGCCAGCAGTTACGGTGACCGGGTATGGGAGACCCAGTACTTC
len: 14; d_gene: TRBD1; v_gene: TRBV9; j_gene: TRBJ2-7; abundance: -; CDR3aa: CASSVAQGAREQYF; CDR3nt: TGTGCCAGCAGCGTAGCCCAGGGGGCGAGAGAGCAGTACTTC
len: 15; d_gene: -; v_gene: TRBV30; j_gene: TRBJ1-2; abundance: -; CDR3aa: CAWSTSTGPNYGYTF; CDR3nt: TGTGCCTGGAGTACCTCGACAGGACCCAACTATGGCTACACCTTC
len: 15; d_gene: -; v_gene: TRBV5-4; j_gene: TRBJ2-3; abundance: -; CDR3aa: CASSDLMEGADTQYF; CDR3nt: TGTGCCAGCAGCGATTTAATGGAGGGGGCAGATACGCAGTATTTT
len: 13; d_gene: -; v_gene: TRBV4-1; j_gene: TRBJ1-1; abundance: -; CDR3aa: CASSQRTLPEAFF; CDR3nt: TGCGCCAGCAGCCAACGGACACTACCTGAAGCTTTCTTT
len: 14; d_gene: -; v_gene: TRBV11-2; j_gene: TRBJ2-7; abundance: -; CDR3aa: CASSLAVYSYEQYF; CDR3nt: TGTGCCAGCAGCTTAGCTGTCTACTCCTACGAGCAGTACTTC
len: 14; d_gene: -; v_gene: TRBV7-9; j_gene: TRBJ2-3; abundance: -; CDR3aa: CASSLARHTDTQYF; CDR3nt: TGTGCCAGCAGCTTGGCTAGACACACAGATACGCAGTATTTT
len: 13; d_gene: TRBD1; v_gene: TRBV2; j_gene: TRBJ2-1; abundance: -; CDR3aa: CASRQGAGLEQFF; CDR3nt: TGTGCCAGCAGACAGGGGGCTGGGCTTGAGCAGTTCTTC
len: 14; d_gene: -; v_gene: TRBV6-5; j_gene: TRBJ2-1; abundance: -; CDR3aa: CASSEPGGYNEQFF; CDR3nt: TGTGCCAGCAGCGAACCCGGTGGGTACAATGAGCAGTTCTTC
len: 15; d_gene: -; v_gene: TRBV4-2; j_gene: TRBJ2-7; abundance: -; CDR3aa: CASSQDPALSYEQYF; CDR3nt: TGTGCCAGCAGCCAAGATCCCGCTCTTTCCTACGAGCAGTACTTC
len: 14; d_gene: TRBD1; v_gene: TRBV27; j_gene: TRBJ1-1; abundance: -; CDR3aa: CASSLRQGNTEAFF; CDR3nt: TGTGCCAGCAGTCTCCGACAGGGGAACACTGAAGCTTTCTTT
len: 16; d_gene: TRBD2; v_gene: TRBV27; j_gene: TRBJ2-3; abundance: -; CDR3aa: CASSFSSGRGTDTQYF; CDR3nt: TGTGCCAGCAGTTTCTCTAGCGGGAGAGGCACAGATACGCAGTATTTT
len: 15; d_gene: -; v_gene: TRBV5-1; j_gene: TRBJ2-5; abundance: -; CDR3aa: CASSLGSNSRETQYF; CDR3nt: TGCGCCAGCAGCTTGGGTAGTAATTCGCGAGAGACCCAGTACTTC
len: 16; d_gene: -; v_gene: TRBV7-9; j_gene: TRBJ2-6; abundance: few; CDR3aa: CASSPPKGSGANVLTF; CDR3nt: TGTGCCAGCAGCCCCCCCAAGGGCTCTGGGGCCAACGTCCTGACTTTC
len: 18; d_gene: TRBD2; v_gene: TRBV18; j_gene: TRBJ2-1; abundance: -; CDR3aa: CASSPSQAGGRLYNEQFF; CDR3nt: TGTGCCAGCTCACCAAGTCAAGCGGGAGGACGTTTGTACAATGAGCAGTTCTTC
len: 16; d_gene: -; v_gene: TRBV6-1; j_gene: TRBJ2-3; abundance: -; CDR3aa: CASSEDRPPAADTQYF; CDR3nt: TGTGCCAGCAGTGAAGATAGGCCCCCCGCCGCAGATACGCAGTATTTT
len: 13; d_gene: -; v_gene: TRBV9; j_gene: TRBJ2-5; abundance: few; CDR3aa: CASSVGDQETQYF; CDR3nt: TGTGCCAGCAGCGTCGGGGACCAAGAGACCCAGTACTTC
len: 13; d_gene: -; v_gene: TRBV7-9; j_gene: TRBJ2-1; abundance: -; CDR3aa: CASNHGLGDEQFF; CDR3nt: TGTGCCAGCAACCACGGCTTAGGCGATGAGCAGTTCTTC
len: 13; d_gene: -; v_gene: TRBV10-2; j_gene: TRBJ2-7; abundance: -; CDR3aa: CASSDQGGYEQYF; CDR3nt: TGCGCCAGCAGTGATCAAGGGGGCTACGAGCAGTACTTC
len: 15; d_gene: -; v_gene: TRBV19; j_gene: TRBJ2-3; abundance: few; CDR3aa: CASSVQLRRSDTQYF; CDR3nt: TGTGCCAGTAGTGTTCAACTCCGGAGGTCAGATACGCAGTATTTT
len: 18; d_gene: TRBD1; v_gene: TRBV7-9; j_gene: TRBJ2-4; abundance: -; CDR3aa: CASSFIRSDRGFRDIQYF; CDR3nt: TGTGCCAGCAGCTTCATACGCTCGGACAGGGGGTTTAGGGACATTCAGTACTTC
len: 13; d_gene: -; v_gene: TRBV28; j_gene: TRBJ2-1; abundance: -; CDR3aa: CASSFLGLGEQFF; CDR3nt: TGTGCCAGCAGTTTTCTGGGGCTTGGTGAGCAGTTCTTC
len: 15; d_gene: -; v_gene: TRBV7-2; j_gene: TRBJ2-7; abundance: -; CDR3aa: CASSTWDGPEYEQYF; CDR3nt: TGTGCCAGCAGCACCTGGGACGGGCCAGAGTACGAGCAGTACTTC
len: 17; d_gene: TRBD1; v_gene: TRBV5-4; j_gene: TRBJ1-5; abundance: -; CDR3aa: CARPKGTGEDRDQPQHF; CDR3nt: TGTGCCAGGCCTAAAGGGACAGGCGAGGATAGGGATCAGCCCCAGCATTTT
len: 15; d_gene: -; v_gene: TRBV13; j_gene: TRBJ1-2; abundance: -; CDR3aa: CASSFEGVQTSGYTF; CDR3nt: TGTGCCAGCAGCTTTGAGGGAGTGCAGACTAGTGGCTACACCTTC
len: 13; d_gene: -; v_gene: TRBV7-9; j_gene: TRBJ2-7; abundance: -; CDR3aa: CASSFRESYEQYF; CDR3nt: TGTGCCAGCAGCTTCCGGGAGTCCTACGAGCAGTACTTC
len: 12; d_gene: -; v_gene: TRBV13; j_gene: TRBJ2-3; abundance: -; CDR3aa: CASSFPTDTQYF; CDR3nt: TGTGCCAGCAGCTTTCCCACAGATACGCAGTATTTT
len: 13; d_gene: -; v_gene: TRBV13; j_gene: TRBJ2-5; abundance: -; CDR3aa: CASSSGVWETQYF; CDR3nt: TGTGCCAGCAGCTCCGGCGTGTGGGAGACCCAGTACTTC
len: 14; d_gene: -; v_gene: TRBV2; j_gene: TRBJ1-5; abundance: medium-sized; CDR3aa: CASSEGGSNQPQHF; CDR3nt: TGTGCCAGCAGTGAAGGAGGGTCCAATCAGCCCCAGCATTTT
len: 14; d_gene: -; v_gene: TRBV6-5; j_gene: TRBJ1-2; abundance: -; CDR3aa: CASSYSIPNYGYTF; CDR3nt: TGTGCCAGCAGTTACTCGATCCCTAACTATGGCTACACCTTC
len: 15; d_gene: -; v_gene: TRBV7-9; j_gene: TRBJ2-7; abundance: -; CDR3aa: CASSPIIDGSYEQYF; CDR3nt: TGTGCCAGCAGCCCTATCATAGATGGCTCCTACGAGCAGTACTTC
len: 14; d_gene: TRBD1; v_gene: TRBV6-5; j_gene: TRBJ1-6; abundance: -; CDR3aa: CASSYRGPTSPLHF; CDR3nt: TGTGCCAGCAGTTACAGGGGGCCCACTTCACCCCTCCACTTT